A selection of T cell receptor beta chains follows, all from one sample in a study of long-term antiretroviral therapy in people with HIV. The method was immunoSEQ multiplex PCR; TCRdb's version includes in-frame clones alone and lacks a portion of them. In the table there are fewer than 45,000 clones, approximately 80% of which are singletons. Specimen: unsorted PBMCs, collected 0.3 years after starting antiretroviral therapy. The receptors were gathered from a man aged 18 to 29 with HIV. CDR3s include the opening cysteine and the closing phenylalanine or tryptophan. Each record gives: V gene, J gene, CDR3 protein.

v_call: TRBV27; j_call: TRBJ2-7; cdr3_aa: CASSLSLQGEQYF
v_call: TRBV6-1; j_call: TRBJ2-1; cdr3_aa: CASSEADNYNEQFF
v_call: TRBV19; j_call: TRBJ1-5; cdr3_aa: CASSGGTGGKSNQPQHF
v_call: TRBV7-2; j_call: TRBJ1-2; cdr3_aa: CASSPTGGGYGYTF
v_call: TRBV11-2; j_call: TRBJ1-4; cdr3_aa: CASSSPGTTNEKLFF
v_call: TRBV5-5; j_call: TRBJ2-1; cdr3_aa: CASSLDSPVYNEQFF
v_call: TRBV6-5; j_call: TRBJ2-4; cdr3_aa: CASSYSIGRAKNIQYF
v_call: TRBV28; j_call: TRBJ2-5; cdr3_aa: CASSLWLGLAVETQYF
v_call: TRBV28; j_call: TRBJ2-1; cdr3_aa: CASTAGPAYNEQFF
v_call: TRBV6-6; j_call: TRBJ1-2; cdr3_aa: CASSTGGDYGYTF
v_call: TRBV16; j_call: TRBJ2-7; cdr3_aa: CASSQFTLEQYF
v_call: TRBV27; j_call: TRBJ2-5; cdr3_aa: CASSVSGTGPGTQYF
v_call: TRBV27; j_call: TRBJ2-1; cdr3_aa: CASSVKLAGGSYNEQFF
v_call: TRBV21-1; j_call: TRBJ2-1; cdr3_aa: CASTTGGSSYNEQFF
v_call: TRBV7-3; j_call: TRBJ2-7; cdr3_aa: CASSPDPTAAYEQYF
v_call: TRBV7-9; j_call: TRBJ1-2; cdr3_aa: CASSLRSDWGYTF
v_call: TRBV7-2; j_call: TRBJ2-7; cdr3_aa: CASSSVTSGIYEQYF
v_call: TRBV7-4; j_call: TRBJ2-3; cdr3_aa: CASSPRSSGRRVRTDTQYF
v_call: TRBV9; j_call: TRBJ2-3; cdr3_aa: CASSVAGDTQYF
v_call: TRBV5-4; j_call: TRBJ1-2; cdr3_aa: CASSTGTFNYGYTF
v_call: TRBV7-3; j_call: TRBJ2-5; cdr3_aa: CASSLTGGDLETQYF
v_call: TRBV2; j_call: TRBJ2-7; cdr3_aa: CASSEEWRDRVGEQYF
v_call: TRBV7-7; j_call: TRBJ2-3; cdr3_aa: CASSLARADTQYF
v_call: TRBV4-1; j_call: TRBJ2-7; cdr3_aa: CASSQVGKGRLEQYF
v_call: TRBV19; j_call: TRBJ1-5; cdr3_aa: CATHGTGTGAQPQHF
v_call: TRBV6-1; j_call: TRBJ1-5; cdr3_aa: CASIWGVNQPQHF
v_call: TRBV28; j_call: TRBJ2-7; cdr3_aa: CASSFGSSVEQYF
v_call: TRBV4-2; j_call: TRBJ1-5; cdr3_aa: CASSPRTADSNQPQHF
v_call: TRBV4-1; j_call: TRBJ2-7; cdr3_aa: CASSQLPRLAYEQYF
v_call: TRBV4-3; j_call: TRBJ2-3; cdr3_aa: CASSQGFPLSDTQYF
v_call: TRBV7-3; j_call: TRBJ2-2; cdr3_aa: CASSPKWGATGPGELFF
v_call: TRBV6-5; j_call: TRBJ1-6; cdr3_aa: CASSPRNNSPLHF
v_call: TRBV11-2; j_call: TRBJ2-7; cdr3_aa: CASSLGQGDYEQYF
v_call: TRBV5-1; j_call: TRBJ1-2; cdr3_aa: CASSLDMSNYGYTF
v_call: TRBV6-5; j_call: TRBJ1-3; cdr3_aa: CASSLTGAGNTIYF
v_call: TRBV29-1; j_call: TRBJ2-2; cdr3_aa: CSVEASGGPPGELFF
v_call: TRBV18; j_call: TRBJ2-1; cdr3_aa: CASSPPGTYNEQFF
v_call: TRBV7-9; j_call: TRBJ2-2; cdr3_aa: CASRPSGSSTGELFF
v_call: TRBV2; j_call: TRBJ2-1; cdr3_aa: CASRQTWTNNEQFF
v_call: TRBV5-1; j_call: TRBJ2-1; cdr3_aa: CASSPTPTSGRHEQFF
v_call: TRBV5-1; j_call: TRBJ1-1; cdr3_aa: CASSLVGSTEAFF
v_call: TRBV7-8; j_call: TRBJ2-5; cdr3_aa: CASSLTWVGEETQYF
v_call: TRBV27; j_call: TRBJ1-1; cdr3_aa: CASSETGKLGTEAFF
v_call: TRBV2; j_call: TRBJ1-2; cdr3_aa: CARLESGYTF
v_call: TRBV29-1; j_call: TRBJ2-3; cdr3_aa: CSVDSGHARTDTQYF
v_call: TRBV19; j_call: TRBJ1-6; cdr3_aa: CASSEGTLGDSPLHF
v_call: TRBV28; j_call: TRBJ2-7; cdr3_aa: CASSTRTSGRYEQYF
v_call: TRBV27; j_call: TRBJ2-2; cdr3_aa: CASSKPGQQNTGELFF
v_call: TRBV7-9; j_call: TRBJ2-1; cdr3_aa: CASSLRQGLSYNEQFF
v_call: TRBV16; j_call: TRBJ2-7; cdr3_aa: CASSSGEVFYEQYF
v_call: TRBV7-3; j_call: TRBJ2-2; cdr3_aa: CASSHENTGELFF